This is a list of T cell receptor beta chains from one sample in a study of blood T cell repertoires in COVID-19. Measured with immunoSEQ multiplex PCR; TCRdb has only the in-frame clones, and not every one. The sample yields a few hundred thousand clones, approximately 85% seen once. The sequencing input was peripheral blood. The receptors derive from a human donor with COVID-19, enrolled during active disease. The donor label of this sample is uncertain. The CDR3 runs from the conserved cysteine through the conserved F or W. D genes are given only for firm matches. Clone size is shown for a subset of rows, as once, few, many or a class of expanded clone.

d_gene	v_gene	j_gene	abundance	CDR3nt	CDR3aa
-	TRBV7-9	TRBJ1-2	many	TGTGCCAGCACCTTAGTAACTACCCAGGGCGGCTACACCTTC	CASTLVTTQGGYTF
-	TRBV12-3/TRBV12-4	TRBJ1-5	-	TGTGCCAGCAGTTTGCGGGGTTCTCAGCCCCAGCATTTT	CASSLRGSQPQHF
-	TRBV19	TRBJ2-5	-	TGTGCCAGTCGCGAGACGGGTTTGGAGACCCAGTACTTC	CASRETGLETQYF
TRBD1	TRBV10-1	TRBJ2-3	-	TGCGCCAGCAGTCGGGACAGGGGGACGGATACGCAGTATTTT	CASSRDRGTDTQYF
-	TRBV11-2	TRBJ1-5	-	TGTGCCAGCAGCTTAGAGCGGGATCAGCCCCAGCATTTT	CASSLERDQPQHF
TRBD2	TRBV7-2	TRBJ2-1	-	TGTGCCAGCAGCCTAGTAGGGCTAGCGGGAGGGTTAGGGGAGCAGTTCTTC	CASSLVGLAGGLGEQFF
TRBD2	TRBV28	TRBJ2-3	-	TGTGCCAGCAGGCAAACGCCCAGCGGGAGGCTTGATACGCAGTATTTT	CASRQTPSGRLDTQYF
TRBD2	TRBV11-2	TRBJ2-5	-	TGTGCCAGCAGCTTATTAACTAGCGGGAGGATTCAAGAGACCCAGTACTTC	CASSLLTSGRIQETQYF
-	TRBV27	TRBJ1-2	-	TGTGCCAGCAGTTTTTCCCAAAACTATGGCTACACCTTC	CASSFSQNYGYTF
-	TRBV30	TRBJ2-1	-	TGTGCCTGGAGCTACGCCGCCCTCAACAATGAGCAGTTCTTC	CAWSYAALNNEQFF
TRBD1	TRBV5-6	TRBJ2-4	-	TGTGCCAGCAGCTTTCTCCTCCGGACAGGGCAAAACATTCAGTACTTC	CASSFLLRTGQNIQYF